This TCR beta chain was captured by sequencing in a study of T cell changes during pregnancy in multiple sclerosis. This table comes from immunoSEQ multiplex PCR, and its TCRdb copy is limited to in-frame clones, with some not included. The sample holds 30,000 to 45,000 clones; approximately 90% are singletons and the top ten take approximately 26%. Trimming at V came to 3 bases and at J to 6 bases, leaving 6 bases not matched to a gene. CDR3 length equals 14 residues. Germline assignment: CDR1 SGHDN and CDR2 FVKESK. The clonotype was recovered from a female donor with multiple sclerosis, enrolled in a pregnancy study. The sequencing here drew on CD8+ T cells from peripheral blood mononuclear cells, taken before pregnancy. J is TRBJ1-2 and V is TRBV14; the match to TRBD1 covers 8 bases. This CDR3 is CASSHVDRDHGYTF. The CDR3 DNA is TGTGCCAGCAGCCATGTGGACAGGGATCATGGCTACACCTTC.